This TCR beta chain was sequenced during a study of cytomegalovirus exposure and HLA in healthy donors. The wider study: Of the donors genotyped, approximately 430 in all, 75% to 85% fell in the Caucasian-associated ancestry cluster. Points from the study as a whole: Productive status was seen about 90% or about 30% of the time for most TCR beta V segments in an earlier analysis. Later work showed greater clonal expansion in HLA-associated TCR beta chains than in equally common others. Several of the most significant clusters appeared linked to common viral pathogens, based on a later analysis.

Germline CDR1 is SSHAT and CDR2 is FNYEAQ (reference sequence). This CDR3 region has 14 residues. Primers for the PCR totalled 60 Vbeta and 13 Jbeta. Clones were read by immunoSEQ multiplex PCR, and TCRdb kept only the in-frame ones, dropping some. This repertoire comprises roughly 78,000 clones; its ten largest clones make up 4% to 5.5%. About this clone: Its antigen remains unidentified. One end of the junction is discordant with germline, which a read error may explain.

The J gene is TRBJ2-3, the V gene TRBV7-7; tentative D call: TRBD2 (5 bases). The sequence was collected from a man in his forties in good health and CMV-seronegative. Material: PBMCs. The chain's CDR3 is CASSRATNRGTQYF. As DNA, the CDR3 is TGTGCTAGCAGCCGAGCGACTAATCGGGGTACGCAGTATTTT.